A single sample is the source of the 20 T cell receptor beta chains below, sequenced in a study of T cells in Graves' hyperthyroidism and ophthalmopathy. RNA transcripts served as the template for amplifying TCR beta CDR3 regions. Researchers ran a first-round RT-PCR on the TCR CDR3 using the HTBI primer set. TCRdb reprocessed the multiplex PCR reads with MiXCR, giving one entry per CDR3 protein. The data show about 400,000 distinct CDR3 sequences, with 15% seen just once and less than 35% held by the top ten. The sample taken for sequencing was blood. The receptors stem from a woman under 40 with Graves' hyperthyroidism.

The chain uses TRBV24-1 and TRBJ2-4, with D possibly being TRBD1 (5 bases). The V end was cut by 1 base, the J end by 0 bases, with 12 bases between. The CDR3 is made up of 17 amino acids. Germline values: CDR1 KGHDR, CDR2 SFDVKD. The CDR3 sequence: CATSDLSRDLAKNIQYF. As DNA, the CDR3 is TGTGCCACCAGTGATTTAAGCAGGGATTTAGCCAAAAACATTCAGTACTTC.

This clonotype was seen at least ten times. The chain links TRBV7-9 to TRBJ1-1, with a possible D match to TRBD1 (5 bases). Trimming stripped 5 bases from V and 4 bases from J, with 11 bases between. The CDR3 spans 13 residues. CDR1 SEHNR and CDR2 FQNEAQ come from the germline V gene (reference sequence). The CDR3 spells CASSLSGTTEAFF. The CDR3 DNA follows: TGTGCCAGCAGCCTCTCGGGGACCACTGAAGCTTTCTTT.

This clonotype was seen many times. V usage is TRBV20-1 and J usage is TRBJ2-1; no clear D gene. V was cut by 3 bases and J by 3 bases, with 18 bases left in between. Looked up from germline, CDR1 is DFQATT and CDR2 is SNEGSKA (reference sequence). The CDR3 extends over 16 amino acids. The CDR3 is CSASKYLIPHYNEQFF. CDR3 DNA sequence: TGCAGTGCTAGTAAATACCTTATACCTCACTACAATGAGCAGTTCTTC.

This clonotype has ten or more counts. The chain employs TRBV9 and TRBJ2-7; 8 bases match TRBD2. After removal of 0 bases from V and 2 bases from J, the junction contained 7 bases not matched to a gene. The CDR3 runs 16 residues. Looked up from germline, CDR1 is SGDLS and CDR2 is YYNGEE. CDR3 sequence (DNA): TGTGCCAGCAGCGTAGCGGATAGCGGGACGACCTACGAGCAGTACTTC. Translated, it gives CASSVADSGTTYEQYF.

This clonotype was picked up many times. The chain uses TRBV28 and TRBJ1-5, with 7 bases fitting TRBD1. Germline assignment: CDR1 MDHEN and CDR2 SYDVKM. With V trimmed by 5 bases and J by 0 bases, 10 bases remained unmatched. The CDR3 length is 17 residues. The CDR3 loop is CASSRRTGPPSNQPQHF. CDR3 sequence (DNA): TGTGCCAGCAGTCGACGGACAGGACCCCCTAGCAATCAGCCCCAGCATTTT.

The J gene is TRBJ2-5, the V gene TRBV13; 7 nucleotides line up with TRBD2. Germline assignment: CDR1 PRHDT and CDR2 FYEKMQ (reference sequence). V dropped 5 bases and J dropped 5; count of bases not matched to a gene: 14. The CDR3 runs to 16 residues. The CDR3 spells CASSGKRDLMWETQYF. The CDR3 DNA is TGTGCCAGCAGCGGGAAGCGGGACCTAATGTGGGAGACCCAGTACTTC.

V and J are TRBV18 and TRBJ2-2; D tentatively reads TRBD1 or TRBD2 (5 bases each). The germline V and J ends were trimmed by 3 bases and 3 bases, with 11 bases remaining between them. Germline CDR1 reads KGHSH; CDR2 reads LQKENI. The CDR3 spans 15 residues. As DNA, the CDR3 is TGTGCCAGCTCACCCCAACAGGAGGACACCGGGGAGCTGTTTTTT. Translation gives CASSPQQEDTGELFF.

This clonotype appeared many times. The chain joins TRBV29-1 to TRBJ1-2; unclear D gene. CDR1 is SQVTM, CDR2 ANQGSEA, per germline. CDR3 length: 12 residues. Trimming removed 0 bases at V and 8 bases at J, with 10 bases between. The CDR3 DNA follows: TGCAGCGTTGAAGAGACGATTCGGGGCTACACCTTC. It is translated as CSVEETIRGYTF.

The V and J genes are TRBV4-1 and TRBJ2-1; D not certain. This CDR3 has 12 residues. V lost 5 bases, J lost 3 bases, and 5 bases lay in between. Germline CDR1 is MGHRA and CDR2 is YSYEKL. CDR3 nucleotides: TGCGCCAGCAGCGGCGACTACAATGAGCAGTTCTTC. It codes for CASSGDYNEQFF.

This clonotype was found many times. The rearrangement uses TRBV2 and TRBJ2-7, with D uncertain. The V end lost 8 bases, the J end lost 6 bases, and 17 bases lay between the germline ends. This CDR3 has 13 residues. Germline values: CDR1 SNHLY, CDR2 FYNNEI. CDR3 region: CASEQSFGSEQYF. The CDR3 DNA follows: TGTGCCAGCGAACAGAGTTTCGGTTCCGAGCAGTACTTC.

A word on this clonotype: This clone may be a read error of a much larger clone one base away. V usage is TRBV6-2 or TRBV6-3 and J usage is TRBJ2-1; no clear D. Germline V gene lookup returns CDR1 MNHEY and CDR2 SVGEGT. The CDR3 has 14 amino acids. Between the trimmed V and J ends, which lost 6 bases and 10 bases, there was a span of 19 bases. The CDR3 coding sequence is TGTGCCAGCAGAACTCCCGGGCCCAGCGTCGAGCAGTTCTTC. This gives the protein CASRTPGPSVEQFF.

In its sample, this clonotype was seen a few times. The chain employs TRBV20-1 and TRBJ2-2; possibly TRBD2 for D (6 bases). There are 17 residues in the CDR3. V dropped 3 bases and J dropped 1 base, with 18 bases sitting between them. Germline CDR1 and CDR2: DFQATT and SNEGSKA (reference sequence). The CDR3 spells CSARPLTLRENTGELFF. The CDR3 nucleotides are TGCAGTGCTAGGCCCCTTACTTTGCGGGAGAACACCGGGGAGCTGTTTTTT.

The chain couples TRBV20-1 to TRBJ2-2; 8 nucleotides line up with TRBD1. V shed 6 bases, J shed 4 bases, and the junction held 7 bases outside the gene matches. The CDR3 covers 14 residues. Germline V gives CDR1 DFQATT, CDR2 SNEGSKA (reference sequence). The CDR3 sequence: CSAPRQGSTGELFF. The CDR3 DNA is TGCAGTGCGCCTCGACAGGGGAGCACCGGGGAGCTGTTTTTT.

This clonotype was counted ten times or more. The V and J genes are TRBV27 and TRBJ2-3; no clear D. With 6 bases removed from V and 1 base from J, the gap between germline ends came to 11 bases. The CDR3 runs 14 residues. Germline lookup yields CDR1 MNHEY and CDR2 SMNVEV (reference sequence). The CDR3 reads CASRYSLGTDTQYF. The CDR3 nucleotides read TGTGCCAGCAGATACAGTCTAGGCACAGATACGCAGTATTTT.

This clonotype has ten or more counts. The V and J genes are TRBV2 and TRBJ2-7; 7 bases are shared with TRBD1. Trimming removed 6 bases from V and 0 bases from J; junction bases left unmatched: 5. The V gene's germline CDR1 is SNHLY and CDR2 FYNNEI. This CDR3 comprises 14 residues. The DNA for the CDR3 is TGTGCCAGCAGGGGAGACAGGGTCTCCTACGAGCAGTACTTC. It is translated as CASRGDRVSYEQYF.

This clonotype has only a few counts. The J gene is TRBJ1-4, the V gene TRBV28, with D possibly being TRBD1 (6 bases). This CDR3 region has 16 residues. V was pared by 3 bases and J by 7 bases, with 18 bases between. The germline gives CDR1 MDHEN, CDR2 SYDVKM. In DNA, the CDR3 is TGTGCCAGCAGTTTGGACTCGGGGGGCGGGGGTGAAAAACTGTTTTTT. Protein product: CASSLDSGGGGEKLFF. The variable domain in full, completed from reference TRBV28 and TRBJ1-4, reads DVKVTQSSRYLVKRTGEKVFLECVQDMDHENMFWYRQDPGLGLRLIYFSYDVKMKEKGDIPEGYSVSREKKERFSLILESASTNQTSMYLCASSLDSGGGGEKLFFGSGTQLSVL.

Comment on this clonotype: A much larger clone sits a single nucleotide away, making a read error possible. The CDR3 loop reads CASSLTAERETPYEQCF. Here the CDR3 DNA reads TGTGCCAGCAGTTTAACGGCGGAGCGGGAGACACCCTACGAGCAGTGCTTC. The V and J genes are TRBV27 and TRBJ2-7; 8 positions agree with TRBD2. CDR1 is MNHEY and CDR2 is SMNVEV in the germline V gene (reference sequence). The CDR3 contains 17 residues.

This chain joins TRBV6-1 and TRBJ1-1; D gene ambiguous. Trimming cost V 11 bases and J 0 bases, with 13 bases left between them. The CDR3 loop spans 13 amino acids. From germline, CDR1 is MNHNS and CDR2 SASEGT. CDR3 nucleotide sequence: TGTGCCGGCCAAGTCACCATGAACACTGAAGCTTTCTTT. Its protein is CAGQVTMNTEAFF.

The chain uses TRBV19 and TRBJ2-7, with D hard to call. Germline V gene sequence: CDR1 LNHDA, CDR2 SQIVND (reference sequence). V was cut by 4 bases and J by 4 bases, with 5 bases left in between. CDR3 length: 11 amino acids. CDR3 residues: CASSKGYEQYF. The CDR3 DNA is TGTGCCAGTAGTAAAGGGTACGAGCAGTACTTC.

The CDR3 DNA reads TGCAGTGCTAGCAATACCTTAGCGGGATTCTACGAGCAGTACTTC. This sequence encodes CSASNTLAGFYEQYF. The chain recombines TRBV20-1 with TRBJ2-7; 8 bases are shared with TRBD2. CDR3 length: 15 amino acids. The trim removed 3 bases at V and 3 bases at J, leaving 10 bases unmatched. From germline, CDR1 is DFQATT and CDR2 SNEGSKA (reference sequence).